This is a list of T cell receptor beta chains from one sample in a study of shared clonotypes between healthy human individuals. The assay was immunoSEQ multiplex PCR, and TCRdb's table has in-frame clones only and misses some. The table lists 1.6 million or so clones, roughly 98.5% of them singletons. Source material: naive CD4+ T cells sorted from blood. These receptors were obtained from a young man in good health. CDR3s include the opening cysteine and the closing phenylalanine or tryptophan. D genes are given only for firm matches. Size values are once, few and many counts, or a class for expanded clones, and some rows have none.

>NA|NA|TRBV29-1|TRBJ2-7
CSVEALGLAGVSEQYF
TGCAGCGTCGAAGCCTTGGGTCTAGCCGGAGTGAGTGAGCAGTACTTC
>NA|TRBD2|TRBV19|TRBJ2-3
CASREAGTKDTQYF
TGTGCCAGTAGAGAAGCGGGAACGAAAGATACGCAGTATTTT
>NA|NA|TRBV6-5|TRBJ1-1
CASSYLVNTEAFF
TGTGCCAGCAGTTATTTGGTCAACACTGAAGCTTTCTTT
>NA|NA|TRBV9|TRBJ2-1
CASSGAGYNEQFF
TGTGCCAGCAGCGGGGCGGGGTACAATGAGCAGTTCTTC
>NA|NA|TRBV11-1|TRBJ2-3
CASSLGGRTDTQYF
TGTGCCAGCAGCTTAGGTGGACGCACAGATACGCAGTATTTT
>NA|TRBD1|TRBV5-4|TRBJ1-1
CASSFKTGVNTEAFF
TGTGCCAGCAGCTTCAAGACAGGGGTGAACACTGAAGCTTTCTTT
>once|NA|TRBV5-1|TRBJ2-2
CASSPDGGLVHTGELFF
TGCGCCAGCAGCCCGGATGGGGGGCTAGTGCACACCGGGGAGCTGTTTTTT
>once|NA|TRBV19|TRBJ2-1
CATAWRDHPYNEQFF
TGTGCCACCGCGTGGCGGGACCACCCATACAATGAGCAGTTCTTC
>NA|NA|TRBV11-2|TRBJ2-5
CATIAEETQYF
TGTGCCACCATAGCTGAAGAGACCCAGTACTTC
>NA|TRBD2|TRBV18|TRBJ2-1
CASSPAGGEQFF
TGTGCCAGCTCACCAGCGGGGGGTGAGCAGTTCTTC
>NA|NA|TRBV19|TRBJ1-5
CASSIIGVSNQPQHF
TGTGCCAGTAGTATTATAGGGGTTAGCAATCAGCCCCAGCATTTT
>NA|NA|TRBV5-4|TRBJ2-3
CASSLELGGTDTQYF
TGTGCCAGCAGCTTGGAATTGGGTGGTACAGATACGCAGTATTTT
>NA|NA|TRBV29-1|TRBJ2-7
CSVLSKGTNNLEQYF
TGCAGCGTTTTGAGTAAGGGGACCAACAATCTTGAGCAGTACTTC
>NA|NA|TRBV7-9|TRBJ2-3
CASSTTFGTQYF
TGTGCCAGCAGCACAACGTTTGGTACGCAGTATTTT
>NA|TRBD1|TRBV7-2|TRBJ2-5
CASSLAGQGQETQYF
TGTGCCAGCAGCTTAGCGGGACAGGGCCAAGAGACCCAGTACTTC
>NA|NA|TRBV4-3|TRBJ1-2
CASSHSGSGYTF
TGCGCCAGCAGCCATTCCGGGAGCGGCTACACCTTC
>NA|NA|TRBV7-8|TRBJ2-2
CASLNRVRDTGELFF
TGTGCCAGCCTTAACAGGGTCCGAGATACCGGGGAGCTGTTTTTT
>NA|NA|TRBV7-2|TRBJ2-3
CASRLDAPSTDTQYF
TGTGCCAGCAGATTGGACGCGCCGAGCACAGATACGCAGTATTTT
>NA|NA|TRBV12-2|TRBJ2-7
CASRFPPARDRRAYEQYF
TGTGCAAGTCGCTTCCCACCCGCGCGGGACAGGCGAGCCTACGAGCAGTACTTC
>NA|NA|TRBV29-1|TRBJ1-5
CSVDSGGSNQPQHF
TGCAGCGTTGATTCGGGGGGCAGCAATCAGCCCCAGCATTTT
>NA|TRBD1|TRBV5-5|TRBJ1-4
CASSRQGDEKLFF
TGTGCCAGCAGTAGACAGGGGGACGAAAAACTGTTTTTT
>NA|NA|TRBV28|TRBJ2-1
CASSLGDDEQFF
TGTGCCAGCAGCCTAGGGGACGATGAGCAGTTCTTC
>once|TRBD2|TRBV9|TRBJ2-1
CASSVVGTSGHNEQFF
TGTGCCAGCAGCGTAGTGGGGACTAGCGGTCACAATGAGCAGTTCTTC
>NA|TRBD2|TRBV4-1|TRBJ2-3
CASRRLAGDADTQYF
TGCGCCAGCAGGCGACTAGCGGGAGATGCAGATACGCAGTATTTT